A selection of T cell receptor beta chains follows, all from one sample in a study of T-cell memory formation after mild COVID-19. Each CDR3 protein gets one entry after TCRdb re-called the 5' RACE reads with MiXCR. This sample has 500,000 to 600,000 distinct CDR3 sequences, with approximately 19% found just once. The sequenced sample consisted of PBMCs or a T cell subset sorted from them (not recorded which). The receptors were gathered from an adult woman who had mild COVID-19 (a few samples of this study predate the infection). Cell type and time point are not known. The CDR3 runs from the conserved cysteine through the conserved F or W. A D gene is named only where the DNA matches it firmly. A row's size may be missing; if present it is once, few, many or a size class.

size | J | D | V | CDR3 | DNA
- | TRBJ2-4 | TRBD1 | TRBV7-9 | CASSLTTGTKNIQYF | TGTGCCAGCAGCCTTACGACAGGGACCAAAAACATTCAGTACTTC
- | TRBJ1-1 | - | TRBV30 | CASFSKGVVLHAEAFF | TGTGCCTCCTTCTCCAAAGGGGTTGTTTTGCACGCTGAAGCTTTCTTT
many | TRBJ2-1 | TRBD1 | TRBV4-1 | CASSQGGPGTGKTGEQFF | TGCGCCAGCAGCCAAGGGGGGCCCGGGACAGGGAAGACGGGTGAGCAGTTCTTC
few | TRBJ1-1 | TRBD1 | TRBV5-6 | CASSTLQGAYTEAFF | TGTGCCAGCAGCACGCTACAGGGGGCGTACACTGAAGCTTTCTTT
- | TRBJ1-2 | - | TRBV11-1 | CASSLLPLNYGYTF | TGTGCCAGCAGCTTACTCCCTTTGAACTATGGCTACACCTTC
- | TRBJ2-3 | - | TRBV24-1 | CATSDVRGAKTSTDTQYF | TGTGCCACCAGTGATGTAAGGGGAGCAAAAACTAGCACAGATACGCAGTATTTT
few | TRBJ1-1 | - | TRBV12-3/TRBV12-4 | CASSLDHMNTEAFF | TGTGCCAGCAGCCTAGACCACATGAACACTGAAGCTTTCTTT
many | TRBJ1-2 | TRBD1 | TRBV5-6 | CASSLGQGDYGYTF | TGCGCCAGCAGCTTGGGACAGGGGGACTATGGCTACACCTTC
- | TRBJ2-5 | TRBD2 | TRBV18 | CASSPTSSGGEKQETQYF | TGTGCCAGCTCACCGACGTCTAGCGGGGGGGAGAAACAAGAGACCCAGTACTTC
few | TRBJ1-1 | TRBD1 | TRBV5-1 | CASSPTQGGTEAFF | TGCGCCAGCAGCCCAACTCAGGGGGGGACTGAAGCTTTCTTT
once | TRBJ2-2 | TRBD1 | TRBV19 | CASRETGVNTGELFF | TGTGCCAGTAGGGAGACAGGGGTGAACACCGGGGAGCTGTTTTTT
- | TRBJ1-5 | - | TRBV6-1 | CASSEAARAGEAQHF | TGTGCCAGCAGTGAAGCGGCACGGGCGGGGGAGGCCCAGCATTTT
few | TRBJ2-7 | - | TRBV29-1 | CSVDRGGSYEQYF | TGCAGCGTTGATAGAGGGGGCTCCTACGAGCAGTACTTC
few | TRBJ2-1 | - | TRBV20-1 | CSYLEVRGRNEQFF | TGCAGCTACCTTGAGGTCAGGGGAAGGAATGAGCAGTTCTTC
few | TRBJ2-7 | TRBD2 | TRBV11-2 | CASSLGGRAGEQYF | TGTGCCAGCAGCTTAGGCGGGAGGGCGGGCGAGCAGTACTTC
once | TRBJ2-3 | - | TRBV11-2 | CASSPPSFDTQYF | TGTGCCAGCAGCCCACCCAGTTTCGATACGCAGTATTTT
- | TRBJ2-4 | - | TRBV2 | CASSEEVVYIQYF | TGTGCCAGCAGTGAAGAAGTGGTCTACATTCAGTACTTC
many | TRBJ2-3 | TRBD2 | TRBV9 | CASSVESGRPDTQYF | TGTGCCAGCAGCGTAGAGAGCGGGAGGCCAGATACGCAGTATTTT
few | TRBJ2-7 | - | TRBV27 | CASSLSGPTYEQYF | TGTGCCAGCAGTTTATCGGGACCTACCTACGAGCAGTACTTC
- | TRBJ2-1 | TRBD1 | TRBV20-1 | CSARGRGLHNEQFF | TGCAGTGCTAGAGGCAGGGGGCTTCACAATGAGCAGTTCTTC
few | TRBJ2-7 | TRBD1 | TRBV14 | CASSQGSGTGLYEQYF | TGTGCCAGCAGCCAAGGATCCGGGACAGGACTCTACGAGCAGTACTTC
many | TRBJ2-5 | TRBD2 | TRBV29-1 | CSVEEIGREETQYF | TGCAGCGTTGAAGAGATAGGGAGGGAAGAGACCCAGTACTTC
- | TRBJ2-2 | TRBD1 | TRBV5-1 | CASSSTGITGELFF | TGCGCCAGCAGTTCGACAGGGATCACTGGGGAGCTGTTTTTT
many | TRBJ2-3 | - | TRBV10-3 | CAISEGTDTQYF | TGTGCCATCAGTGAAGGGACAGATACGCAGTATTTT
- | TRBJ2-1 | TRBD1 | TRBV24-1 | CATSDWTGHEQFF | TGTGCCACCAGTGATTGGACAGGACATGAGCAGTTCTTC
many | TRBJ2-3 | - | TRBV12-3/TRBV12-4 | CASSSLRADTQYF | TGTGCCAGCAGTTCACTTAGGGCAGATACGCAGTATTTT
- | TRBJ2-1 | - | TRBV19 | CASSTRPDAAGSYNEQFF | TGTGCCAGTAGTACCCGCCCGGATGCAGCGGGCTCCTACAATGAGCAGTTCTTC
- | TRBJ2-5 | TRBD2 | TRBV6-5 | CASSPLVIAGGPYQETQYF | TGTGCCAGCAGTCCCCTCGTGATAGCGGGAGGACCTTATCAAGAGACCCAGTACTTC
- | TRBJ2-2 | - | TRBV24-1 | CATSDSRRNTGELFF | TGTGCCACCAGTGATTCCAGAAGGAACACCGGGGAGCTGTTTTTT
- | TRBJ2-5 | - | TRBV20-1 | CSAREGTRETQYF | TGCAGTGCTAGAGAAGGGACCCGGGAGACCCAGTACTTC
few | TRBJ2-2 | - | TRBV12-3/TRBV12-4 | CASTPGENTGELFF | TGTGCCAGCACTCCAGGAGAGAACACCGGGGAGCTGTTTTTT
- | TRBJ2-3 | - | TRBV7-6 | CASNSRGDTQYF | TGTGCCAGCAATTCCCGGGGAGATACGCAGTATTTT
few | TRBJ1-4 | - | TRBV7-9 | CASSFPTGAREKLFF | TGTGCCAGCAGCTTCCCGACAGGCGCCCGGGAAAAACTGTTTTTT
few | TRBJ2-7 | - | TRBV10-3 | CAILTDPNSYEQYF | TGTGCCATCCTGACGGACCCAAACTCCTACGAGCAGTACTTC
few | TRBJ1-5 | TRBD1 | TRBV15 | CATLPTGVGNQPQHF | TGTGCCACTTTACCCACAGGGGTTGGCAATCAGCCCCAGCATTTT
once | TRBJ2-5 | TRBD1 | TRBV5-1 | CASSAGQGGETQYF | TGCGCCAGCAGCGCGGGACAGGGAGGAGAGACCCAGTACTTC
- | TRBJ1-2 | - | TRBV5-1 | CASAGEYYGYTF | TGCGCCAGCGCCGGCGAGTACTATGGCTACACCTTC
- | TRBJ2-7 | - | TRBV5-1 | CASSLGEGVHEQYF | TGCGCCAGCAGCTTGGGGGAAGGGGTCCACGAGCAGTACTTC
few | TRBJ1-1 | - | TRBV19 | CASIDWGEAFF | TGTGCCAGTATTGACTGGGGTGAAGCTTTCTTT
- | TRBJ2-5 | - | TRBV6-6 | CASSSLGYQETQYF | TGTGCCAGCAGTTCCCTAGGGTACCAAGAGACCCAGTACTTC
- | TRBJ2-5 | - | TRBV5-5 | CASSRGHLQETQYF | TGTGCCAGCAGCCGGGGACACCTCCAAGAGACCCAGTACTTC
- | TRBJ1-6 | TRBD1 | TRBV20-1 | CSARTDRGRNSPLHF | TGCAGTGCGAGGACGGACAGGGGGCGTAATTCACCCCTCCACTTT
- | TRBJ2-7 | - | TRBV9 | CASSPSGTVGEQYF | TGTGCCAGCAGCCCATCGGGGACGGTAGGTGAGCAGTACTTC
few | TRBJ2-1 | - | TRBV6-6 | CASSYSISYNEQFF | TGTGCCAGCAGTTATAGCATCTCCTACAATGAGCAGTTCTTC
- | TRBJ1-5 | - | TRBV24-1 | CATSDPLGTPQHF | TGTGCCACCAGTGATCCCCTGGGGACACCCCAGCATTTT
- | TRBJ2-7 | TRBD1 | TRBV3-1 | CASSQGTGHYF | TGTGCCAGCAGCCAAGGGACAGGGCACTACTTC
few | TRBJ2-1 | TRBD1 | TRBV7-6 | CASSLATRDRSYNEQFF | TGTGCCAGCAGCTTAGCGACCCGGGACAGATCCTACAATGAGCAGTTCTTC
few | TRBJ2-1 | TRBD2 | TRBV11-2 | CASSLRLAGLRQFF | TGTGCCAGCAGCTTAAGACTAGCGGGGTTGCGGCAGTTCTTC
- | TRBJ2-2 | TRBD2 | TRBV4-2 | CASSQGSGSGRTGELFF | TGTGCCAGCAGCCAAGGGAGCGGGAGCGGTCGCACCGGGGAGCTGTTTTTT
- | TRBJ1-5 | - | TRBV10-2 | CASSETGNQPQHF | TGCGCCAGCAGTGAAACAGGGAATCAGCCCCAGCATTTT
few | TRBJ2-2 | - | TRBV15 | CATSRGDTTNTGELFF | TGTGCCACCAGCAGAGGGGACACCACGAACACCGGGGAGCTGTTTTTT
- | TRBJ1-2 | TRBD1 | TRBV12-3/TRBV12-4 | CASSADRRSGYTF | TGTGCCAGCAGTGCGGACAGGAGGTCGGGCTACACCTTC
- | TRBJ2-1 | - | TRBV24-1 | CATSDTPPHEQFF | TGTGCCACCAGTGACACTCCCCCCCATGAGCAGTTCTTC
few | TRBJ2-3 | - | TRBV20-1 | CSAKQGFGTDTQYF | TGCAGTGCAAAACAGGGTTTTGGGACAGATACGCAGTATTTT
- | TRBJ1-5 | - | TRBV30 | CAWSLGVNSNQPQHF | TGTGCCTGGAGTCTCGGGGTTAATAGCAATCAGCCCCAGCATTTT
few | TRBJ1-4 | TRBD1 | TRBV5-4 | CASSSGTELFGGLFF | TGTGCCAGCAGCTCCGGGACAGAGCTTTTCGGGGGACTGTTTTTT
- | TRBJ2-1 | - | TRBV15 | CATSSPGGGGGQFF | TGTGCCACCAGCTCCCCTGGGGGTGGGGGAGGGCAGTTCTTC
few | TRBJ1-1 | - | TRBV4-3 | CASSQERTDEAFF | TGCGCCAGCAGCCAAGAAAGGACTGATGAAGCTTTCTTT
few | TRBJ2-5 | - | TRBV7-3 | CASSLVGQGETQYF | TGTGCCAGCAGCTTAGTGGGGCAGGGGGAGACCCAGTACTTC
many | TRBJ2-7 | - | TRBV27 | CASSLSVPAFYEQYF | TGTGCCAGCAGTTTATCTGTACCGGCCTTCTACGAGCAGTACTTC